The 15 T cell receptor beta chains reported below all come from one sample, sequenced in a study of blood T cells in healthy people across ages. A second 7 to 11 cycle PCR used barcoded and J-beta primers. A single record per CDR3 protein comes from TCRdb applying MiXCR to the 5' RACE reads. Among hundreds of thousands of distinct CDR3 sequences, roughly 32% were seen once, and the ten largest hold 15%. Material: blood. The origin of the receptors is a woman of 80 years or more in good health.

The V gene is TRBV18, the J gene TRBJ2-2; D unclear. This CDR3 is built from 13 residues. Trimming took 2 bases from V and 1 from J, leaving 2 bases between them. The V gene's germline CDR1 is KGHSH and CDR2 LQKENI. CDR3 amino acids: CASSPMNTGELFF. The CDR3 DNA is TGTGCCAGCTCACCAATGAACACCGGGGAGCTGTTTTTT. The whole variable domain, remainder taken from reference TRBV18 and TRBJ2-2, is NAGVMQNPRHLVRRRGQEARLRCSPMKGHSHVYWYRQLPEEGLKFMVYLQKENIIDESGMPKERFSAEFPKEGPSILRIQQVVRGDSAAYFCASSPMNTGELFFGEGSRLTVL.

This clonotype has ten or more counts. The chain carries TRBV20-1 and TRBJ2-1; maybe TRBD1 (5 bases). From germline, CDR1 is DFQATT and CDR2 SNEGSKA (reference sequence). This CDR3 has 12 residues. The ends were cut back, 5 bases at V and 6 bases at J, with 11 bases in the middle. CDR3 coding DNA: TGCAGTGCTGACAGAACCAGCAATGAGCAGTTCTTC. It specifies CSADRTSNEQFF.

J is TRBJ2-5 and V is TRBV28; TRBD1 matches at 9 bases. Germline loops: CDR1 MDHEN, CDR2 SYDVKM. J gave up 5 bases and V 7 bases, and 8 bases lay outside the gene matches. The CDR3 covers 14 residues. CDR3 loop: CASTEGTGRETQYF. CDR3 coding DNA: TGTGCCAGCACGGAAGGGACAGGGAGGGAGACCCAGTACTTC. Variable domain in full (rest from reference TRBV28 and TRBJ2-5): DVKVTQSSRYLVKRTGEKVFLECVQDMDHENMFWYRQDPGLGLRLIYFSYDVKMKEKGDIPEGYSVSREKKERFSLILESASTNQTSMYLCASTEGTGRETQYFGPGTRLLVL.

This clonotype was observed once. J is TRBJ2-5 and V is TRBV11-2; TRBD1 or TRBD2 may be the D gene (5 bases each). Germline V gives CDR1 SGHAT, CDR2 FQNNGV. This CDR3 region has 15 residues. The germline V and J ends were trimmed by 5 bases and 5 bases, with 18 bases remaining between them. CDR3 residues: CASSRTQAPGETQYF. In nucleotides, the CDR3 is TGTGCCAGCAGCCGCACACAGGCTCCGGGGGAGACCCAGTACTTC.

In this sample, this clonotype turned up many times. The rearrangement links TRBV28 to TRBJ2-7, with 8 nucleotides matching TRBD1. V was pared by 7 bases and J by 6 bases, with 14 bases of the junction left unmatched. CDR3 length: 15 amino acids. The germline CDR1 and CDR2 sequences are MDHEN and SYDVKM. As DNA, the CDR3 is TGTGCCAGCATCCCTGTGGACAGGGAATTGGGCGAGCAGTACTTC. Translation: CASIPVDRELGEQYF.

This clonotype appeared many times. The chain is built from TRBV5-1 and TRBJ1-2; D might be TRBD1 (6 bases). V lost 3 bases and J lost 0, with 12 bases in between. The CDR3 contains 15 residues. Germline values: CDR1 SGHRS, CDR2 YFSETQ. DNA for the CDR3: TGCGCCAGCAGCTGGGGGGCGTCTTCTAACTATGGCTACACCTTC. Its protein product is CASSWGASSNYGYTF.

The chain combines TRBV6-5 with TRBJ2-1; weak D call: TRBD2 (7 bases). The CDR3 has 14 amino acids. Per germline, CDR1 MNHEY and CDR2 SVGAGI. Trimming took off 5 bases at V and 3 bases at J, with 11 bases between the two ends. The CDR3 coding sequence is TGTGCCAGCAGTAAGGGGGGGGGCTACAATGAGCAGTTCTTC. Protein sequence: CASSKGGGYNEQFF.

Notes on this clonotype: Possible read error: a much larger clone is one base away. The chain combines TRBV5-1 with TRBJ1-1, with D possibly TRBD1 on 5 matching bases. CDR1 is SGHRS and CDR2 is YFSETQ in the germline V gene. The CDR3 is 14 residues long. The CDR3 coding sequence is TGCGCCAGCAGCGGAGGGGCAGGGAACGCTGAAGCTTTCTTT. It translates to CASSGGAGNAEAFF.

As for this clonotype: Its ends do not fully match the called genes, so a read error is possible. The chain joins TRBV5-1 to TRBJ2-1, with no clear D. CDR3 length: 14 amino acids. The V gene's germline CDR1 is SGHRS and CDR2 YFSETQ. CDR3 amino acids: CASSFSQEINEQFF. The CDR3 nucleotides read TGCGCCAGCAGCTTCTCCCAGGAGATCAATGAGCAGTTCTTT. Full variable domain (rest looked up from reference TRBV5-1 and TRBJ2-1): KAGVTQTPRYLIKTRGQQVTLSCSPISGHRSVSWYQQTPGQGLQFLFEYFSETQRNKGNFPGRFSGRQFSNSRSEMNVSTLELGDSALYLCASSFSQEINEQFFGPGTRLTVL.

In its sample, this clonotype was seen many times. The rearrangement uses TRBV29-1 and TRBJ1-6; D is undetermined. Germline V gene lookup returns CDR1 SQVTM and CDR2 ANQGSEA. The CDR3 sequence is 13 residues long. Trimming stripped 6 bases from V and 10 bases from J, with 16 bases between. The CDR3 is CSVRWGGQSPLHF. DNA of the CDR3: TGCAGCGTCCGGTGGGGAGGGCAATCACCCCTCCACTTT.

This clonotype has only a few counts. This may be a read error, as it is one base from a much larger clone. The chain joins TRBV5-1 to TRBJ2-3; D is possibly TRBD1 or TRBD2 (5 bases each). This CDR3 is built from 14 residues. Germline CDR1 SGHRS, CDR2 YFSETQ. The V gene lost 5 bases and the J gene lost 2 bases, with 12 bases spanning the gap. CDR3 sequence reads: CASRWWGITDTQYF. The DNA of the CDR3 is TGCGCCAGCAGATGGTGGGGGATCACAGATACGCAGTATTTT.

The genes are TRBV7-6 and TRBJ2-7; the D is unclear. V was cut by 0 bases and J by 2 bases, with 14 bases left in between. Germline-derived CDR1 and CDR2 are SGHVS and FNYEAQ. The CDR3 spans 16 residues. The CDR3 DNA follows: TGTGCCAGCAGCTTAGCGGCACAGCCGGCCCCCTACGAGCAGTACTTC. This translates into CASSLAAQPAPYEQYF.

This clonotype was recorded once. The J gene is TRBJ2-7, the V gene TRBV2; a weak D match, TRBD2 (6 bases). The CDR3 is made up of 14 amino acids. Trimming cost V 1 base and J 7 bases, with 14 bases left between them. CDR1 and CDR2 from the germline V gene are SNHLY and FYNNEI. CDR3 amino acids: CASSEGLAPVEQYF. CDR3 coding DNA: TGTGCCAGCAGTGAAGGTCTAGCGCCAGTTGAGCAGTACTTC.

The chain links TRBV30 to TRBJ2-4; the match to TRBD2 covers 15 bases. The CDR3 has 16 amino acids. V was clipped by 3 bases and J by 6 bases; unmatched bases: 6. Germline CDR1 and CDR2: GTSNPN and SVGIG (reference sequence). Here the CDR3 DNA reads TGTGCCTGGAGGGGACTAGCGGGGGGATTGGGAAACATTCAGTACTTC. Its translation: CAWRGLAGGLGNIQYF. The full variable domain, completed using reference TRBV30 and TRBJ2-4, is SQTIHQWPATLVQPVGSPLSLECTVEGTSNPNLYWYRQAAGRGLQLLFYSVGIGQISSEVPQNLSASRPQDRQFILSSKKLLLSDSGFYLCAWRGLAGGLGNIQYFGAGTRLSVL.

This clonotype has just one count. The gene calls are TRBV20-1 and TRBJ2-3, with D unclear. The CDR3 spans 14 residues. V was trimmed by 1 base and J by 2 bases, leaving 10 bases between them. Germline lookup yields CDR1 DFQATT and CDR2 SNEGSKA (reference sequence). The CDR3 protein is CSARAGDSTDTQYF. CDR3 nucleotides: TGCAGTGCTAGAGCAGGCGACTCCACAGATACGCAGTATTTT.